This is a list of T cell receptor beta chains from one sample in a study of blood T cell repertoires in COVID-19. Sequenced by immunoSEQ multiplex PCR; TCRdb stores in-frame clones only, minus some. This table has 380,000 or so clones, 70% to 90% appearing once. What was sequenced was PBMCs or T cells enriched from blood (not recorded which). The receptors come from a woman in her twenties or thirties with acute COVID-19. Each CDR3 is given with its conserved first and last residue. D genes are given only for firm matches. Size is omitted from some rows. Given values are once, few, many or a class for expanded clones.

clone_size,j_call,d_call,v_call,cdr3_nt,cdr3_aa
-,TRBJ1-1,-,TRBV6-5,TGTGCCAGCAGTTCCCCCTCGGACAGCGACACTGAAGCTTTCTTT,CASSSPSDSDTEAFF
few,TRBJ1-1,-,TRBV5-4,TGTGCCAGCAGCCCGGCACAGGGATCGAACACTGAAGCTTTCTTT,CASSPAQGSNTEAFF
-,TRBJ1-5,-,TRBV19,TGTGCCAGTAGTATAAGCGTGCGTCAGATCCATAGCAATCAGCCCCAGCATTTT,CASSISVRQIHSNQPQHF
-,TRBJ2-3,TRBD1,TRBV12-5,TGTGCTAGTGCCACGACAGGGGGTAGGACAGATACGCAGTATTTT,CASATTGGRTDTQYF
-,TRBJ2-7,TRBD1,TRBV5-1,TGCGCCAGCAGCTTTGACAGGGAGATCTACGAGCAGTACTTC,CASSFDREIYEQYF
few,TRBJ1-5,-,TRBV7-9,TGTGCCAGCAGCTTAGGGGCAGGCAATCAGCCCCAGCATTTT,CASSLGAGNQPQHF
once,TRBJ2-1,-,TRBV24-1,TGTGCCACCAGTGATTTGGGAGGGGCTCACAATGAGCAGTTCTTC,CATSDLGGAHNEQFF
-,TRBJ2-2,TRBD2,TRBV28,TGTGCCACCGGACTAGGGACCGGGGAGCTGTTTTTT,CATGLGTGELFF
once,TRBJ1-3,-,TRBV9,TGTGCCAGCAGCGTAAGGGGATTCGGAAACACCATATATTTT,CASSVRGFGNTIYF
-,TRBJ2-7,TRBD1,TRBV28,TGTGCCAGCAGTTCCCAATCACTAACAGGGGGGTCATCCTACGAGCAGTACTTC,CASSSQSLTGGSSYEQYF
few,TRBJ2-6,TRBD2,TRBV5-6,TGTGCCAGCAGCTATGCTAGCGGGGGGTTCTCTGGGGCCAACGTCCTGACTTTC,CASSYASGGFSGANVLTF
-,TRBJ1-5,TRBD1,TRBV2,TGTGCCAGCAGGGCGGACAGGGGAAACAATCAGCCCCAGCATTTT,CASRADRGNNQPQHF
-,TRBJ1-5,TRBD1,TRBV5-5,TGTGCCAGCAGCGCCACGGGACAGGGAGGCAATCAGCCCCAGCATTTT,CASSATGQGGNQPQHF
-,TRBJ1-1,-,TRBV21-1,TGTGCCAGCAGCAAAGCGCACAACCTACAGAGGAACACTGAAGCTTTCTTT,CASSKAHNLQRNTEAFF
-,TRBJ1-2,TRBD1,TRBV3-1/TRBV3-2,TGTGCCAGCAGCCGGAGGGACAGGGGAGATGGCTACACCTTC,CASSRRDRGDGYTF
-,TRBJ1-6,TRBD1,TRBV7-6,TGTGCCAGCAGCTCCAGAGCAGGGGGAGGTTATTCACCCCTCCACTTT,CASSSRAGGGYSPLHF
-,TRBJ2-6,-,TRBV7-2,TGTGCCAGCAGCTGGACAGACACAAACTCTGGGGCCAACGTCCTGACTTTC,CASSWTDTNSGANVLTF
-,TRBJ1-5,TRBD1,TRBV18,TGTGCCAGCTCAGTACTTCAGGGGGATCAGCCCCAGCATTTT,CASSVLQGDQPQHF
-,TRBJ2-3,-,TRBV5-1,TGCGCCAGCAGTCTCACGGGGGTCACAGATACGCAGTATTTT,CASSLTGVTDTQYF
few,TRBJ2-6,TRBD1,TRBV29-1,TGCAGCGCAGGGGACAGAGCTGGGGCCAACGTCCTGACTTTC,CSAGDRAGANVLTF
-,TRBJ2-3,TRBD2,TRBV5-5,TGTGCCAGCACCGTTGGGGGGGGTACCACAGATACGCAGTATTTT,CASTVGGGTTDTQYF
-,TRBJ2-7,-,TRBV10-1,TGCGCCAGCAGTGGGGCAGATTTCTACGAGCAGTACTTC,CASSGADFYEQYF
-,TRBJ1-6,-,TRBV10-3,TGTGCCACACAGGGAACTCATAATTCACCCCTCCACTTT,CATQGTHNSPLHF
-,TRBJ2-3,TRBD2,TRBV27,TGTGCCAGCAGTTTAATGGGAGCGGGGGGATCCACAGATACGCAGTATTTT,CASSLMGAGGSTDTQYF
-,TRBJ1-6,-,TRBV7-2,TGTGCCAGCAGCGGAACAGTTTACTCCTATAATTCACCCCTCCACTTT,CASSGTVYSYNSPLHF
-,TRBJ2-2,TRBD2,TRBV30,TGTGCCTGGAGGTCAGCGGGGGGTGCCGGGGAGCTGTTTTTT,CAWRSAGGAGELFF
-,TRBJ2-7,TRBD1,TRBV4-3,TGCGCCAGCAGCCAGAGCCACAGGGGAAGCTACGAGCAGTACTTC,CASSQSHRGSYEQYF
-,TRBJ1-1,-,TRBV5-1,TGCGCCAGCAGCGGAAACAGGGTTTCTGGGGTGAACACTGAAGCTTTCTTT,CASSGNRVSGVNTEAFF
-,TRBJ2-3,-,TRBV25-1,TGTGCCAGCAGTGAATCCCCGGGAATTACAGATACGCAGTATTTT,CASSESPGITDTQYF
once,TRBJ1-2,-,TRBV12-3/TRBV12-4,TGTGCCAGCAGTTTGAGGGGACTGGATGGCTACACCTTC,CASSLRGLDGYTF
-,TRBJ2-5,TRBD1,TRBV6-5,TGTGCCAGCAGTTACTCGAAAACAGGGGGCGAGACCCAGTACTTC,CASSYSKTGGETQYF
once,TRBJ1-1,-,TRBV21-1,TGTGCCAGCAGCAAAGGACAGGGGAGGGAAGCTTTCTTT,CASSKGQGREAFF
once,TRBJ1-4,-,TRBV2,TGTGCCAGCAGGTTGACAGGTAGCGTTTATGAAAAACTGTTTTTT,CASRLTGSVYEKLFF
once,TRBJ2-1,TRBD1,TRBV9,TGTGCCAGCAGCGTAGATGGGACAGACTACAATGAGCAGTTCTTC,CASSVDGTDYNEQFF
-,TRBJ1-5,-,TRBV6-6,TGTGCCAGCACTCCAAGGGGGTCCAATCAGCCCCAGCATTTT,CASTPRGSNQPQHF
-,TRBJ1-5,TRBD1,TRBV2,TGTGCCAGCAGTGAAAACCGACAGGGCCAGCCCCAGCATTTT,CASSENRQGQPQHF
-,TRBJ1-6,TRBD1,TRBV6-5,TGTGCCAGCACCGTGGACAGGGGTGGATCACCCCTCCACTTT,CASTVDRGGSPLHF
once,TRBJ2-4,-,TRBV6-5,TGTGCCAGCAGCGCTACGGGGACATTAGGGTTCATTCAGTACTTC,CASSATGTLGFIQYF
-,TRBJ1-5,TRBD1,TRBV7-2,TGTGCCAGCAGCTTAGATGGGACAGCCGTCCATCAGCCCCAGCATTTT,CASSLDGTAVHQPQHF
-,TRBJ1-2,-,TRBV7-2,TGTGCCAGCAGCTACGTTTCGTCACAGGGTTCTAACTATGGCTACACCTTC,CASSYVSSQGSNYGYTF
-,TRBJ1-1,-,TRBV5-5,TGTGCCAGCAGCTTGGATGGAGGATACACTGAAGCTTTCTTT,CASSLDGGYTEAFF
-,TRBJ1-2,-,TRBV6-5,TGTGCCAGCCGAAAACAGACAACTAACTATGGCTACACCTTC,CASRKQTTNYGYTF
-,TRBJ1-2,-,TRBV19,TGTGCCAGTAGTCTTCCCGAGCAGGTCAGGGTTCTTGGCTACACCTTC,CASSLPEQVRVLGYTF
-,TRBJ2-7,-,TRBV7-3,TGTGCCAGCAGCTTAAGGCCCTCTCACGAGCAGTACTTC,CASSLRPSHEQYF
-,TRBJ2-3,TRBD2,TRBV30,TGTGCCTGGAGTGTACTAGCGGGTTTGACAGATACGCAGTATTTT,CAWSVLAGLTDTQYF
-,TRBJ2-3,-,TRBV18,TGTGCCAGCTCCCATACGACTAGGGCAGATACGCAGTATTTT,CASSHTTRADTQYF
-,TRBJ1-3,-,TRBV7-9,TGTGCCAGCAGCTTAACCAGGGTCTCTGGAAACACCATATATTTT,CASSLTRVSGNTIYF
-,TRBJ1-6,-,TRBV30,TGTGCCTGGAGTGTCACGGGGGACTCACCCCTCCACTTT,CAWSVTGDSPLHF
-,TRBJ1-2,-,TRBV5-1,TGCGCCAGCAAAGTCGAAACAGGGCTCCATGGCTACACCTTC,CASKVETGLHGYTF
-,TRBJ1-2,TRBD1,TRBV10-3,TGTGCCATCACCCCCGGACAGGGGGCAAGTGGCTACACCTTC,CAITPGQGASGYTF
-,TRBJ2-1,TRBD2,TRBV9,TGTGCCAGCAACCCGGGACTAGCGCCAAATGAGCAGTTCTTC,CASNPGLAPNEQFF
-,TRBJ1-5,-,TRBV27,TGTGCCAGCAGTGGGGCTCGGGGGGGTGGCAATCAGCCCCAGCATTTT,CASSGARGGGNQPQHF
-,TRBJ2-5,-,TRBV29-1,TGCAGCGTTGGGCAGAAAGAGACCCAGTACTTC,CSVGQKETQYF
-,TRBJ1-2,-,TRBV3-1/TRBV3-2,TGTGCCAGCAGCCAAACCGCGGGAGCGTATGGCTACACCTTC,CASSQTAGAYGYTF
-,TRBJ1-5,TRBD1,TRBV18,TGTGCCAGCTCACCGGGACAGGGGGTTGTTCAGCCCCAGCATTTT,CASSPGQGVVQPQHF